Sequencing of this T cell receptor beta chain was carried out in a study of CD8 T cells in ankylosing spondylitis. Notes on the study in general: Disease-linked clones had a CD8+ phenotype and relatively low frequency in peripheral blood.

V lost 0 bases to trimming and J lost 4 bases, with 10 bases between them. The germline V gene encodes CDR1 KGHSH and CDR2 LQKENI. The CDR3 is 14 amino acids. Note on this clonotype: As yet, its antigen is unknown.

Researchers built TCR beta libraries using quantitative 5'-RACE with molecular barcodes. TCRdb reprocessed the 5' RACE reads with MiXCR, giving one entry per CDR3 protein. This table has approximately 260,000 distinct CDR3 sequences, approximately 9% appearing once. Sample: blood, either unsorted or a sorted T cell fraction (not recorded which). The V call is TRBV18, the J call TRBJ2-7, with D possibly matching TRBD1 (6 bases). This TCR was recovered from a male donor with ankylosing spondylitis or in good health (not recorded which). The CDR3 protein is CASSPPNRDYEQYF. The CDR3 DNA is TGTGCCAGCTCACCACCAAACAGGGATTACGAGCAGTACTTC.